The 13 T cell receptor beta chains reported below all come from one sample, sequenced in a study of blood T cell repertoires in COVID-19. The method was immunoSEQ multiplex PCR; TCRdb's version includes in-frame clones alone and lacks a portion of them. This sample has hundreds of thousands of clones, with about 80% found just once. The sample comprised PBMCs or T cells enriched from blood (not recorded which). The receptors here all came from a woman between 45 and 60 years old who had been exposed to COVID-19.

The J gene is TRBJ2-3, the V gene TRBV7-6; 7 nucleotides match TRBD1. With V trimmed by 0 bases and J by 4 bases, 7 bases remained unmatched. In germline, CDR1 is SGHVS, CDR2 FNYEAQ. The length of the CDR3 is 16 residues. The CDR3 is CASSLARRQGPDTQYF. CDR3 coding DNA: TGTGCCAGCAGCTTAGCTCGGCGACAGGGACCAGATACGCAGTATTTT.

This chain joins TRBV5-6 and TRBJ1-5, with TRBD1 as a possible D gene (5 bases). The CDR3 loop spans 15 amino acids. The germline V gene has CDR1 SGHDT and CDR2 YYEEEE. Trimming pared 1 base from V and 4 bases from J, leaving 12 bases between. CDR3 region: CASSLSTDINQPQHF. Written as DNA, the CDR3 is TGTGCCAGCAGCTTGTCGACAGACATTAATCAGCCCCAGCATTTT.

The rearrangement links TRBV29-1 to TRBJ2-1, with D possibly being TRBD1 (6 bases). CDR3 length: 13 residues. The V and J ends lost 1 base and 3 bases respectively, with 7 bases between them. Germline lookup yields CDR1 SQVTM and CDR2 ANQGSEA. CDR3 nucleotides: TGCAGCGTTGAAGGGACAGTCTACAATGAGCAGTTCTTC. This encodes CSVEGTVYNEQFF.

This chain connects TRBV4-1 to TRBJ2-1; 7 positions match TRBD2. From germline, CDR1 is MGHRA and CDR2 YSYEKL. The CDR3 covers 16 residues. The junction had 7 bases not matched to a gene; V was cut back by 1 base and J by 4 bases. This CDR3 is CASSQGRTSGYNEQFF. CDR3 coding DNA: TGCGCCAGCAGCCAAGGGAGGACTAGTGGTTACAATGAGCAGTTCTTC.

The chain couples TRBV29-1 to TRBJ1-1; the D is unclear. Trimming stripped 0 bases from V and 3 bases from J, with 14 bases between. The CDR3 length is 15 residues. The V gene's germline CDR1 is SQVTM and CDR2 ANQGSEA. CDR3 DNA sequence: TGCAGCGTTGAAGATGCGGTCAGCTGGGACACTGAAGCTTTCTTT. As protein: CSVEDAVSWDTEAFF.

This clone was counted between two and nine times. This chain joins TRBV7-9 and TRBJ1-1; 7 nucleotides match TRBD1. Germline CDR1 SEHNR, CDR2 FQNEAQ (reference sequence). After removal of 5 bases from V and 5 bases from J, the junction contained 11 bases not matched to a gene. This CDR3 is 15 amino acids long. In DNA, the CDR3 is TGTGCCAGCAGCCAGGGGGATCCCCGAGGAACTGAAGCTTTCTTT. Translating gives CASSQGDPRGTEAFF.

V gene TRBV7-2 combines with J gene TRBJ2-6; D unclear. This CDR3 has 15 residues. Between the trimmed V and J ends, which lost 5 bases and 4 bases, there was a span of 12 bases. The germline CDR1 and CDR2 sequences are SGHTA and FQGNSA. CDR3 DNA: TGTGCCAGCAGCACTACTACGCTGGGGGCCAACGTCCTGACTTTC. Translated: CASSTTTLGANVLTF.

This clone was observed a handful of times. The chain carries TRBV20-1 and TRBJ1-2, with a tentative D call TRBD1 (6 bases). In germline, CDR1 is DFQATT, CDR2 SNEGSKA (reference sequence). Trimming shortened V by 3 bases and J by 4 bases, and 12 bases separated the two germline ends. This CDR3 has 13 residues. CDR3 sequence: CSASPGGSYGYTF. In DNA form, the CDR3 reads TGCAGTGCTAGTCCGGGGGGCAGCTATGGCTACACCTTC.

The V call is TRBV6-5, the J call TRBJ2-3; D gene unclear. With 6 bases removed from V and 3 bases from J, the gap between germline ends came to 13 bases. Per the germline V gene, CDR1 is MNHEY and CDR2 is SVGAGI. CDR3 length: 14 amino acids. CDR3 sequence (DNA): TGTGCCAGCAGATATGGGCCGGTAACAGATACGCAGTATTTT. Residues: CASRYGPVTDTQYF.

The chain joins TRBV7-8 to TRBJ2-7; D is perhaps TRBD2 (5 bases). The V and J ends lost 4 bases and 1 base respectively, with 14 bases between them. There are 15 residues in the CDR3. The germline gives CDR1 SGHVS, CDR2 FQNEAQ. The CDR3 protein is CASSSSPGRSYEQYF. Written as DNA, the CDR3 is TGTGCCAGCAGCTCTAGCCCCGGACGGTCCTACGAGCAGTACTTC.

The chain is built from TRBV6-5 and TRBJ2-1; weak D call: TRBD2 (6 bases). The CDR3 consists of 12 residues. Germline CDR1 is MNHEY and CDR2 is SVGAGI. With 11 bases removed from V and 6 bases from J, the gap between germline ends came to 14 bases. DNA for the CDR3: TGTGCCTCCGGGAGCCGGGGCAATGAGCAGTTCTTC. Amino acid sequence: CASGSRGNEQFF.

The J gene is TRBJ2-7, the V gene TRBV6-5, with a possible D match to TRBD1 (6 bases). Trimming took off 4 bases at V and 5 bases at J, with 6 bases between the two ends. The CDR3 length is 11 residues. CDR1 is MNHEY and CDR2 is SVGAGI in the germline V gene. CDR3 region: CASSSGDEQYF. CDR3 coding DNA: TGTGCCAGCAGTTCAGGGGACGAGCAGTACTTC.

This CDR3 reads CASRAGDYGEAFF. The CDR3 nucleotides read TGTGCCAGCAGGGCAGGGGACTATGGTGAAGCTTTCTTT. The chain carries TRBV6-5 and TRBJ1-1, with D tentatively TRBD1 (6 bases). CDR3 length: 13 amino acids. Germline V gene lookup returns CDR1 MNHEY and CDR2 SVGAGI. The ends were cut back, 6 bases at V and 7 bases at J, with 15 bases in the middle.